A selection of T cell receptor beta chains follows, all from one sample in a study of CD8 T cells in Susac syndrome. TCRdb reanalysed the immunoSEQ multiplex PCR reads using MiXCR and keeps one entry per CDR3 protein. The sample comprises roughly 150,000 distinct CDR3 sequences, nearly 97% of which are singletons, and around 0.15% rests with the top ten. Material: CD8+ T cells from PBMCs. The receptors were gathered from a human donor with multiple sclerosis. Each CDR3 is given without its conserved first and last residue. A D gene is named only where the DNA matches it firmly.

j_call: TRBJ2-3; d_call: -; v_call: TRBV7-8; cdr3_aa: ASSLSRTEITDTQY
j_call: TRBJ2-3; d_call: -; v_call: TRBV2; cdr3_aa: ASPIPGATKDTQY
j_call: TRBJ2-3; d_call: -; v_call: TRBV5-6; cdr3_aa: ASNRRNTQY
j_call: TRBJ1-5; d_call: -; v_call: TRBV27; cdr3_aa: ASSWIGAGNQPQH
j_call: TRBJ1-6; d_call: -; v_call: TRBV4-1; cdr3_aa: ASSQDRTASPLH
j_call: TRBJ1-1; d_call: -; v_call: TRBV29-1; cdr3_aa: SAPLERDRKMNTEAF
j_call: TRBJ1-5; d_call: -; v_call: TRBV3-1; cdr3_aa: ASSQGGGQPQH
j_call: TRBJ1-2; d_call: TRBD1; v_call: TRBV20-1; cdr3_aa: SARHYDQTGFGYT
j_call: TRBJ2-7; d_call: -; v_call: TRBV3-1; cdr3_aa: ASSLMAAYEQY
j_call: TRBJ1-1; d_call: -; v_call: TRBV4-2; cdr3_aa: ASSQDRSDPMNTEAF
j_call: TRBJ2-3; d_call: -; v_call: TRBV20-1; cdr3_aa: SARDRIGQKDTQY
j_call: TRBJ2-5; d_call: TRBD1; v_call: TRBV5-1; cdr3_aa: ASSLNRGLETQY
j_call: TRBJ2-1; d_call: -; v_call: TRBV7-6; cdr3_aa: ASSLGGASYNEQF
j_call: TRBJ2-1; d_call: TRBD2; v_call: TRBV20-1; cdr3_aa: SAPTSGGYNEQF
j_call: TRBJ1-1; d_call: -; v_call: TRBV6-6; cdr3_aa: ASSYSRGLNTEAF
j_call: TRBJ2-1; d_call: -; v_call: TRBV20-1; cdr3_aa: SAGGRGGWNEQF
j_call: TRBJ2-3; d_call: TRBD2; v_call: TRBV2; cdr3_aa: ASTLSGADTDTQY
j_call: TRBJ2-6; d_call: -; v_call: TRBV4-1; cdr3_aa: ASSQDTYRLSSGANVLT
j_call: TRBJ2-1; d_call: -; v_call: TRBV2; cdr3_aa: ATLAHDEQF
j_call: TRBJ2-5; d_call: -; v_call: TRBV5-1; cdr3_aa: ASSLVADQETQY
j_call: TRBJ2-5; d_call: -; v_call: TRBV12-3/TRBV12-4; cdr3_aa: ASSLRRGNRQETQY
j_call: TRBJ1-2; d_call: TRBD1; v_call: TRBV9; cdr3_aa: ASSPSPGQNYGYT
j_call: TRBJ1-1; d_call: TRBD1; v_call: TRBV27; cdr3_aa: ASRYKASGQLTNTEAF
j_call: TRBJ2-7; d_call: -; v_call: TRBV30; cdr3_aa: AITVGVSYEQY
j_call: TRBJ1-4; d_call: -; v_call: TRBV9; cdr3_aa: ASSVGGDEKLF
j_call: TRBJ2-1; d_call: -; v_call: TRBV20-1; cdr3_aa: SASTDPKNGVFDNEQF
j_call: TRBJ2-1; d_call: TRBD2; v_call: TRBV5-1; cdr3_aa: ASSLDPSGGYNEQF
j_call: TRBJ1-4; d_call: -; v_call: TRBV29-1; cdr3_aa: SVGGETNEKLF
j_call: TRBJ2-1; d_call: -; v_call: TRBV30; cdr3_aa: AWSVLAGPGSEQF
j_call: TRBJ2-1; d_call: TRBD2; v_call: TRBV20-1; cdr3_aa: SARGGSGGLAGSLTYNEQF
j_call: TRBJ2-5; d_call: TRBD2; v_call: TRBV27; cdr3_aa: ASSLWAASGKETQY
j_call: TRBJ2-7; d_call: -; v_call: TRBV3-1; cdr3_aa: ASSQGLRAYEQY
j_call: TRBJ2-1; d_call: -; v_call: TRBV19; cdr3_aa: ASSIDYAGDEQF
j_call: TRBJ2-7; d_call: -; v_call: TRBV27; cdr3_aa: ASGWAARSYEQY
j_call: TRBJ1-1; d_call: TRBD1; v_call: TRBV7-2; cdr3_aa: ASISGQGDTEAF
j_call: TRBJ1-1; d_call: -; v_call: TRBV29-1; cdr3_aa: SVEDRRMAIEAF
j_call: TRBJ2-1; d_call: -; v_call: TRBV24-1; cdr3_aa: ATSVGTPERDEQF
j_call: TRBJ1-5; d_call: -; v_call: TRBV15; cdr3_aa: ATGAETDGPQH
j_call: TRBJ2-1; d_call: -; v_call: TRBV19; cdr3_aa: ASRIGGREQF
j_call: TRBJ2-7; d_call: TRBD1; v_call: TRBV11-1; cdr3_aa: ASSFRRDSPYEQY
j_call: TRBJ2-1; d_call: -; v_call: TRBV7-9; cdr3_aa: ASSSIGGSQINEQF
j_call: TRBJ2-6; d_call: TRBD2; v_call: TRBV7-8; cdr3_aa: ASSQTGGNSGANVLT
j_call: TRBJ2-7; d_call: -; v_call: TRBV7-9; cdr3_aa: ASSFRDYEQY
j_call: TRBJ1-1; d_call: -; v_call: TRBV12-3/TRBV12-4; cdr3_aa: ASSSPLLRGNTEAF
j_call: TRBJ2-1; d_call: -; v_call: TRBV12-3/TRBV12-4; cdr3_aa: ASSFIISSYNEQF
j_call: TRBJ2-2; d_call: -; v_call: TRBV4-2; cdr3_aa: ASSPESAGELF
j_call: TRBJ2-1; d_call: -; v_call: TRBV20-1; cdr3_aa: SAKTYGVVWDEQF
j_call: TRBJ2-7; d_call: -; v_call: TRBV20-1; cdr3_aa: SARSQGLSSYEQY
j_call: TRBJ1-2; d_call: -; v_call: TRBV27; cdr3_aa: ASSPRLGANYGYT